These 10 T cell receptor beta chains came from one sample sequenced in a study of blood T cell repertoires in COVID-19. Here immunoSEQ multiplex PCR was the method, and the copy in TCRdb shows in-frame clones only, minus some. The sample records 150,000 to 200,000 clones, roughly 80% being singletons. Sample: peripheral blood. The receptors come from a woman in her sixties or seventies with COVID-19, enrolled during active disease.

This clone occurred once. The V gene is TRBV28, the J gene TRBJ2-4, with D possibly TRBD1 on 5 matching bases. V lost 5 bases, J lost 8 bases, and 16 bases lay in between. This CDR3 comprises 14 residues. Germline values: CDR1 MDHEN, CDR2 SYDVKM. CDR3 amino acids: CASSQDNPPDIQYF. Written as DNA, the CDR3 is TGTGCCAGCAGTCAGGACAACCCCCCGGACATTCAGTACTTC.

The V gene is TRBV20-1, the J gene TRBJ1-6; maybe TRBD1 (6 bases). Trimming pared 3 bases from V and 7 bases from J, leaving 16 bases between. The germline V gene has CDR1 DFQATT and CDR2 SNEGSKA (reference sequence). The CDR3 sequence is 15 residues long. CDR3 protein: CSASSGWDKNSPLHF. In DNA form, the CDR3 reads TGCAGTGCTAGTTCCGGCTGGGACAAAAATTCACCCCTCCACTTT.

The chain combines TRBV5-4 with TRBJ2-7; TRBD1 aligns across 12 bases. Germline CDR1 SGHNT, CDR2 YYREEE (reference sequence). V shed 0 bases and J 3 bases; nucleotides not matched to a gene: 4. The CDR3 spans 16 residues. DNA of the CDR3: TGTGCCAGCAGCTTGGGAGGGACAGGGGGCTTCTACGAGCAGTACTTC. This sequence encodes CASSLGGTGGFYEQYF.

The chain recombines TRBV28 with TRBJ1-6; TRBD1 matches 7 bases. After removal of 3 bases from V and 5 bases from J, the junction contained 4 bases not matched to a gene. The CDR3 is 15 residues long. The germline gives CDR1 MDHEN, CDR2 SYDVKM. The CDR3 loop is CASSFTRGNNSPLHF. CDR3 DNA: TGTGCCAGCAGTTTCACCAGGGGGAATAATTCACCCCTCCACTTT.

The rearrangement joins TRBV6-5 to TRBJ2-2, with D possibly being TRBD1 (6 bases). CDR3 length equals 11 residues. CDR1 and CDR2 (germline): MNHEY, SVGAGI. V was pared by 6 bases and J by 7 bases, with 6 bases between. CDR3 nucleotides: TGTGCCAGCAGCAGGGGCGGGGAGCTGTTTTTT. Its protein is CASSRGGELFF.

Written as DNA, the CDR3 is TGCGCCAGCAGCTCCGGGGCGGGAGGGGCCAGCACTGAAGCTTTCTTT. Translation: CASSSGAGGASTEAFF. J is TRBJ1-1 and V is TRBV5-1; TRBD1 is a possible D gene (5 bases). Germline CDR1 reads SGHRS; CDR2 reads YFSETQ. There are 16 residues in the CDR3. V gave up 3 bases and J gave up 4 bases, with 19 bases separating them.

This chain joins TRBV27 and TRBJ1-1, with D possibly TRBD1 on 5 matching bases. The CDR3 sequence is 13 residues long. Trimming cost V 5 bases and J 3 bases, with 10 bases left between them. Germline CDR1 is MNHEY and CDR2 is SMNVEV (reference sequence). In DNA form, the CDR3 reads TGTGCCAGCAGTCCACCGGGGGACACTGAAGCTTTCTTT. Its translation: CASSPPGDTEAFF.

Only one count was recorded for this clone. Here the CDR3 DNA reads TGTGCCAGCAGTTTAATGGAGAACAGGAACGGCGCTGAAGCTTTCTTT. Encoded protein: CASSLMENRNGAEAFF. The chain is built from TRBV27 and TRBJ1-1; TRBD1 is a possible D gene (5 bases). V lost 2 bases and J 6 bases, leaving 19 bases between the germline ends. From germline, CDR1 is MNHEY and CDR2 SMNVEV (reference sequence). CDR3 length: 16 residues.

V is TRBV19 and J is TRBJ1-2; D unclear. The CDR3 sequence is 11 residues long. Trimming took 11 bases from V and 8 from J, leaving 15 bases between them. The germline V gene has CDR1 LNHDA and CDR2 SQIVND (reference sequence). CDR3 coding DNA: TGTGCCGTTACCCGCGAGGGAGGCTACACCTTC. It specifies CAVTREGGYTF.

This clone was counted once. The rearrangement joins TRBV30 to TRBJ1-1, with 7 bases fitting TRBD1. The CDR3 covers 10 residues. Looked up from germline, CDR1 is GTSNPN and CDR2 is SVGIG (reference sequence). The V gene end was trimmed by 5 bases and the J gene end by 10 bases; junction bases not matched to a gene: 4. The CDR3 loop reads CAWVNRGAFF. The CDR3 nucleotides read TGTGCCTGGGTCAACAGGGGAGCTTTCTTT.